These T cell receptor beta chains were read from a single sample in a study of blood T cell repertoires in COVID-19. Sequenced by immunoSEQ multiplex PCR; TCRdb stores in-frame clones only, minus some. The sample includes 150,000 or so clones, 70% to 90% seen only once; the top ten take 4%. Input material: peripheral blood. Receptors were obtained from a woman in her seventies with acute or convalescent COVID-19. Each CDR3 is given with its conserved first and last residue. D genes are given only for firm matches. Expanded clones are given a class, and other clones once, few, many or no size at all.

TRBD2	TRBV5-1	.	TRBJ2-1	CASSLYRLAGEYYNEQFF	TGCGCCAGCAGCTTGTACCGACTAGCGGGGGAGTATTACAATGAGCAGTTCTTC
.	TRBV28	.	TRBJ1-1	CASSHGGATEAFF	TGTGCCAGCAGCCACGGTGGGGCGACTGAAGCTTTCTTT
.	TRBV2	.	TRBJ1-4	CASRDGSTNEKLFF	TGTGCCAGCAGGGACGGGAGCACTAATGAAAAACTGTTTTTT
.	TRBV4-3	.	TRBJ1-1	CASSHIRGSQNTEAFF	TGCGCCAGCAGCCATATAAGGGGGAGTCAGAACACTGAAGCTTTCTTT
TRBD1	TRBV7-2	.	TRBJ2-5	CASSSNRGRETQYF	TGTGCCAGCAGCTCGAACAGGGGGCGGGAGACCCAGTACTTC
TRBD1	TRBV6-5	.	TRBJ2-3	CATGNRGVTDTQYF	TGTGCCACGGGGAACAGGGGCGTGACAGATACGCAGTATTTT
.	TRBV6-6	.	TRBJ1-5	CASSYRGIHQPQHF	TGTGCCAGCAGTTACAGGGGGATACATCAGCCCCAGCATTTT
.	TRBV5-1	.	TRBJ1-1	CASSLAGLAEAFF	TGCGCCAGCAGCTTGGCAGGGTTGGCTGAAGCTTTCTTT
.	TRBV13	.	TRBJ2-5	CASSEAGETQYF	TGTGCCAGCAGCGAGGCGGGAGAGACCCAGTACTTC
.	TRBV7-2	.	TRBJ2-4	CASSLGAGKNIQYF	TGTGCCAGCAGCTTAGGGGCAGGCAAAAACATTCAGTACTTC
.	TRBV29-1	few	TRBJ2-6	CSVVGAGANVLTF	TGCAGCGTTGTGGGAGCCGGGGCCAACGTCCTGACTTTC
TRBD1	TRBV7-9	.	TRBJ1-2	CASSLANTGTGGSGGGYTF	TGTGCCAGCAGCCTAGCCAATACCGGGACAGGGGGCTCAGGGGGAGGCTACACCTTC
.	TRBV18	.	TRBJ2-7	CASSSPEPGREQYF	TGTGCCAGCTCGTCCCCCGAGCCAGGGCGGGAGCAGTACTTC
.	TRBV18	.	TRBJ1-3	CASSPRQEGNTIYF	TGTGCCAGCTCACCACGGCAGGAGGGGAACACCATATATTTT
.	TRBV3-1/TRBV3-2	.	TRBJ1-6	CASSQGSHRPSSYNSPLHF	TGTGCCAGCAGCCAAGGATCCCACAGGCCAAGCTCCTATAATTCACCCCTCCACTTT
TRBD1	TRBV6-4	.	TRBJ1-2	CASRELWTGTGGYTF	TGTGCCAGCAGGGAACTTTGGACAGGGACGGGTGGCTACACCTTC
.	TRBV5-4	once	TRBJ2-2	CASSLGQPTGELFF	TGTGCCAGCAGCTTGGGACAGCCAACCGGGGAGCTGTTTTTT
TRBD1	TRBV7-9	once	TRBJ1-6	CASRDIQGTDSPLHF	TGTGCCAGCAGGGATATACAGGGGACGGATTCACCCCTCCACTTT
TRBD1	TRBV5-1	.	TRBJ2-7	CASTPGGMNEQYF	TGCGCCAGCACTCCAGGGGGCATGAACGAGCAGTACTTC
.	TRBV5-6	.	TRBJ2-1	CASSFGQTAGYNEQFF	TGTGCCAGCAGCTTCGGACAGACCGCCGGCTACAATGAGCAGTTCTTC
.	TRBV4-3	.	TRBJ1-1	CASSQVGAEAFF	TGCGCCAGCAGCCAAGTCGGAGCTGAAGCTTTCTTT
.	TRBV7-9	.	TRBJ1-2	CASSRDSYGYTF	TGTGCCAGCAGCCGCGACAGCTATGGCTACACCTTC
TRBD2	TRBV7-3	.	TRBJ2-2	CASSLRLAGGPSNTGELFF	TGTGCCAGCAGCTTACGGCTAGCGGGAGGACCGTCGAACACCGGGGAGCTGTTTTTT
TRBD2	TRBV3-1/TRBV3-2	few	TRBJ2-7	CASSPSGERGSEQYF	TGTGCCAGCAGCCCTTCAGGGGAGCGGGGGAGCGAGCAGTACTTC
.	TRBV6-2/TRBV6-3	.	TRBJ1-6	CASSSRHFNSPLHF	TGTGCCAGCAGTTCACGACATTTCAATTCACCCCTCCACTTT
.	TRBV30	.	TRBJ2-2	CAWTTTTTGELFF	TGTGCCTGGACGACGACAACGACCGGGGAGCTGTTTTTT
.	TRBV5-3	.	TRBJ2-7	CALRTETYEQYF	TGTGCCCTACGGACAGAGACCTACGAGCAGTACTTC
.	TRBV14	once	TRBJ2-1	CASSQNQGGEQFF	TGTGCCAGCAGCCAAAACCAGGGAGGTGAGCAGTTCTTC